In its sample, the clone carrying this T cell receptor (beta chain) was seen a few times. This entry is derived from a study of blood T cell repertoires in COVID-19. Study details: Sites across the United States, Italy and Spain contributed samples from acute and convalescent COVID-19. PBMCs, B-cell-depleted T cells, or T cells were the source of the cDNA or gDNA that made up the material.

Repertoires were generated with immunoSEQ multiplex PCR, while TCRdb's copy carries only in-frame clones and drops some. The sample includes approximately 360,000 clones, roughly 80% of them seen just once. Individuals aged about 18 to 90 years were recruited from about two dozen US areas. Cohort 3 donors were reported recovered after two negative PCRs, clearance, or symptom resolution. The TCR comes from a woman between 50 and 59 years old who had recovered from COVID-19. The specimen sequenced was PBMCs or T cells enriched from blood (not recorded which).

The CDR3 is CASSAPGTTNEKLFF. The CDR3 region has the DNA TGTGCCAGCAGCGCCCCAGGGACAACTAATGAAAAACTGTTTTTT. The chain has TRBV5-8 and TRBJ1-4, with D tentatively TRBD1 (5 bases). V was clipped by 4 bases and J by 0 bases, with 10 bases between them. The CDR3 totals 15 residues. CDR1 is SGHTS, CDR2 YDEGEE, per germline.